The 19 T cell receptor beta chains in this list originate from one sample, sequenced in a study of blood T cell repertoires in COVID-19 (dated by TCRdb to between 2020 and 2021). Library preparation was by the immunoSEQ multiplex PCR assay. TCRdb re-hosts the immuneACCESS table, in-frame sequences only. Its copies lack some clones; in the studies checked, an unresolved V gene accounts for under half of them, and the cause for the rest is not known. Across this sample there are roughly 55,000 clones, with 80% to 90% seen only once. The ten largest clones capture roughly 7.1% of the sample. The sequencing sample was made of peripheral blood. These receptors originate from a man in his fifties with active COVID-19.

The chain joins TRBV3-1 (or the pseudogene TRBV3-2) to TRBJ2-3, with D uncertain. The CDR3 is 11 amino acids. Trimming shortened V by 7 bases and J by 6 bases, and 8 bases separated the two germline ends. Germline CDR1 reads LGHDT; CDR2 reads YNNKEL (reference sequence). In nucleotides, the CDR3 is TGTGCCAGCACTAGTAAGGATACGCAGTATTTT. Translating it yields CASTSKDTQYF.

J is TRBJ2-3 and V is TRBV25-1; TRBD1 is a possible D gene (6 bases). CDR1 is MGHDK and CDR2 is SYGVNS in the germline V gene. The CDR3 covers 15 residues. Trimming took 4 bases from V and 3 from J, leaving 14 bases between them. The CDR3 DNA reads TGTGCCAGCAGTGTGGGGACAAGTGGTACAGATACGCAGTATTTT. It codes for CASSVGTSGTDTQYF.

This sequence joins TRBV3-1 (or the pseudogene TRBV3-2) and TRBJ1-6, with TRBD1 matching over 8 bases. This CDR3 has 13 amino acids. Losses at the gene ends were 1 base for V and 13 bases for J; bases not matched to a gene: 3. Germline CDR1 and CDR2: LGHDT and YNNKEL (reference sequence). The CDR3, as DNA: TGTGCCAGCAGCCAAGTTGGGACAGGCCCCCTCCACTTT. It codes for CASSQVGTGPLHF.

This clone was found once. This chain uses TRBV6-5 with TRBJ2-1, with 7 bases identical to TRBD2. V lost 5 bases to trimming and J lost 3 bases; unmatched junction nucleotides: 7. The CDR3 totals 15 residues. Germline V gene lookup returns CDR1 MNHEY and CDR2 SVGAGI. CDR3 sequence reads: CASSISWEGYNEQFF. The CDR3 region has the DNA TGTGCCAGCAGTATATCGTGGGAGGGCTACAATGAGCAGTTCTTC.

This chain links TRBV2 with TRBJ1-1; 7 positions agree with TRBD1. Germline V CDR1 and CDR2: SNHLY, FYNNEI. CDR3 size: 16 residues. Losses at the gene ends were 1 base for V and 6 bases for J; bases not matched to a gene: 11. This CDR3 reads CASSEGDNRGKPEAFF. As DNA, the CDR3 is TGTGCCAGCAGTGAAGGAGATAACAGGGGAAAGCCTGAAGCTTTCTTT.

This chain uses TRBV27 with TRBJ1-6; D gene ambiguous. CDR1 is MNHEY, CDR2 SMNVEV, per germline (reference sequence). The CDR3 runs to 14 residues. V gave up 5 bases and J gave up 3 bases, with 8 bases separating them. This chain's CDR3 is CASSPQVYNSPLHF. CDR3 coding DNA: TGTGCCAGCAGTCCCCAGGTCTATAATTCACCCCTCCACTTT.

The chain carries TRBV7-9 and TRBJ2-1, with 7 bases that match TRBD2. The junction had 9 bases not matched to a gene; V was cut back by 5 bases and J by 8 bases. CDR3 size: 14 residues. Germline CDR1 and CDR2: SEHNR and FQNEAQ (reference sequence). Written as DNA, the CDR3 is TGTGCCAGCAGCCCTTCAATGACTAGCTATGAGCAGTTCTTC. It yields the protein CASSPSMTSYEQFF.

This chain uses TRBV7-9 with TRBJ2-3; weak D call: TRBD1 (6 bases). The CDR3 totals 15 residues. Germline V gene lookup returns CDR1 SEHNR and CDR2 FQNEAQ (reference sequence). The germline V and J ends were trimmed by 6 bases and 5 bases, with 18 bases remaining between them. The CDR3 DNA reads TGTGCCAGCAGGGATGGGGGCGCATTTGGAGATACGCAGTATTTT. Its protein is CASRDGGAFGDTQYF.

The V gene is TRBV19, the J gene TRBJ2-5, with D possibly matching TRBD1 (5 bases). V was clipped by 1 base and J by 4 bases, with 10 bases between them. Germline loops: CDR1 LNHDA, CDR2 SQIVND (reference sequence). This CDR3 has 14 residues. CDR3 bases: TGTGCCAGTAGTATAGGAAGGGGAAGAGAGACCCAGTACTTC. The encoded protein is CASSIGRGRETQYF.

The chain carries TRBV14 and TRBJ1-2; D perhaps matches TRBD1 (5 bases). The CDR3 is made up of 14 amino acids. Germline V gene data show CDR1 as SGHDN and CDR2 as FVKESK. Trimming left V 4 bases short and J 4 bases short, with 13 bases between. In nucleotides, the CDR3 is TGTGCCAGCAGCCGGGCGGGGGAGGTCTATGGCTACACCTTC. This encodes CASSRAGEVYGYTF. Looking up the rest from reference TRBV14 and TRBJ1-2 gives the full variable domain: EAGVTQFPSHSVIEKGQTVTLRCDPISGHDNLYWYRRVMGKEIKFLLHFVKESKQDESGMPNNRFLAERTGGTYSTLKVQPAELEDSGVYFCASSRAGEVYGYTFGSGTRLTVV.

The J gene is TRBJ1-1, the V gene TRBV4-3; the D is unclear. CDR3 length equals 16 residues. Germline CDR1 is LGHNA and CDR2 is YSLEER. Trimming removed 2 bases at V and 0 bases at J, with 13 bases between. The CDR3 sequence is CASSQLYGSLNTEAFF. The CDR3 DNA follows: TGCGCCAGCAGCCAACTTTATGGGAGCCTGAACACTGAAGCTTTCTTT.

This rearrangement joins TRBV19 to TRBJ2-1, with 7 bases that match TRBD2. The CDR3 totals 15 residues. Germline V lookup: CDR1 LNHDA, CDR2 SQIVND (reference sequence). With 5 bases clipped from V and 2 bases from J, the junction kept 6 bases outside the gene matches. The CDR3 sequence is CASSSHAGAYNEQFF. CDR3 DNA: TGTGCCAGTAGTTCACATGCGGGAGCCTACAATGAGCAGTTCTTC.

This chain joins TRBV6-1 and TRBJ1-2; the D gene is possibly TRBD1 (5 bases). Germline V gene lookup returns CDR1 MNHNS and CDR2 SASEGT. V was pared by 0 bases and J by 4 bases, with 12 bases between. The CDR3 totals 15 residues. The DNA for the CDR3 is TGTGCCAGCAGTGAAGCAGGGGCAGCCTCCTATGGCTACACCTTC. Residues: CASSEAGAASYGYTF.

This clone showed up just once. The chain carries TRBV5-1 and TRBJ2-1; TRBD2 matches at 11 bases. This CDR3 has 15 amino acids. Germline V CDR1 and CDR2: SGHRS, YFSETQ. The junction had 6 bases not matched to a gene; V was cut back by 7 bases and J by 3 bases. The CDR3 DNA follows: TGCGCCAGCGCATCCGGGACTAGCGGCTACAATGAGCAGTTCTTC. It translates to CASASGTSGYNEQFF.

The CDR3 here is CASSIVPSTGELFF. The CDR3 DNA follows: TGTGCCAGTAGTATAGTCCCGAGCACCGGGGAGCTGTTTTTT. The genes are TRBV19 and TRBJ2-2; no clear D. From germline, CDR1 is LNHDA and CDR2 SQIVND (reference sequence). The CDR3 extends over 14 amino acids. The V end lost 1 base, the J end lost 4 bases, and 7 bases lay between the germline ends.

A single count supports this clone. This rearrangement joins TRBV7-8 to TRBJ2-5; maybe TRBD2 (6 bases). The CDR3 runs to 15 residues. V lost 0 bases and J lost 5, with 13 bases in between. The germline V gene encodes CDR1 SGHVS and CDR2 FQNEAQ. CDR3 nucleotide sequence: TGTGCCAGCAGCTTAGCAAGACTAGTCGGGGAGACCCAGTACTTC. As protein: CASSLARLVGETQYF.

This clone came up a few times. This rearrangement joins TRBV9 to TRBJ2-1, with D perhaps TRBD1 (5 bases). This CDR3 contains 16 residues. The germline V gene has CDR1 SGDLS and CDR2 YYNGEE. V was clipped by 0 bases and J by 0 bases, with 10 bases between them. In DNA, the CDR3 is TGTGCCAGCAGCGTAGCTGGGGCTTCCTCCTACAATGAGCAGTTCTTC. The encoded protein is CASSVAGASSYNEQFF.

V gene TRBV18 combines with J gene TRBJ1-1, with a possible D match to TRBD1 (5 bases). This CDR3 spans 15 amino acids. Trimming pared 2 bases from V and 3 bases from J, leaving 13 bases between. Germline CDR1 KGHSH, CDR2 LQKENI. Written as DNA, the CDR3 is TGTGCCAGCTCACCAACGAACGAAGGGGACACTGAAGCTTTCTTT. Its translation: CASSPTNEGDTEAFF.

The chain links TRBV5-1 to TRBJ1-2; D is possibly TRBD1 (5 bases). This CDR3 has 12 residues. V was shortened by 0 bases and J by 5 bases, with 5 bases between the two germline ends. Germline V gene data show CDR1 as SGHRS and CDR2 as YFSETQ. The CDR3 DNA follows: TGCGCCAGCAGCTTGGAGGGGTATGGCTACACCTTC. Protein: CASSLEGYGYTF.